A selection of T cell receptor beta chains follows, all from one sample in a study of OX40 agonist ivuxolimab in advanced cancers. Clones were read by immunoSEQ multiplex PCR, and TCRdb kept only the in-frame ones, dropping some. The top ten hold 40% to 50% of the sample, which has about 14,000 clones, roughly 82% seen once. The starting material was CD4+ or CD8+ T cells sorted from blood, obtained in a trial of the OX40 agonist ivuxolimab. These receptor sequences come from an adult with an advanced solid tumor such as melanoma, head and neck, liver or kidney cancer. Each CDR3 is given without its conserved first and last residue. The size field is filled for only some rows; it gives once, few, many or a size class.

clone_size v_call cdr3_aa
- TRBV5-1 ASSFGRGSSYEQY
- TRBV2 ASSEAPGNQPQH
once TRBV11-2 ASSIDNHYGYT
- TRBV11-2 ASSFDRGYEQY
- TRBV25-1 ASRARTGQETQY
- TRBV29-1 SVDTGGMNTEAF
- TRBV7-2 ASSFDRSSRAYNEQF
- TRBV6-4 ASSGTSGGQDTQY
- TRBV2 ASSESRESYNEQF
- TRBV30 AWSGKIYNEQF
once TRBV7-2 ASSSLAGGPAGELF
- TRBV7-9 FGERGGRQETQY
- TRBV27 ASSLLGGNQPQH
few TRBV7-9 ASSFQADPQY
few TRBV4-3 ASSLSPRSEQF
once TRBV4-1 ASSQPGLAGVNEQF
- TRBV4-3 ASSHRVSSYNEQF
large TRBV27 ASSTDEPTRGWQF
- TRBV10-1 ASSESSGRTDTQY
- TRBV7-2 ASSLQRGGLTDTQY
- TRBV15 ATSRVIGTGKNSPLH
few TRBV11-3 ASSLDEGLANTGELF
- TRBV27 ASSWGGSADTQY
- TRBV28 ASSLRLAGGEQF
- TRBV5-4 ASSFRTEDTQY
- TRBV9 ASSVEGNTGELF
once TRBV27 ASSYLSGQGWNEQY
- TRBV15 ATSRVGYEQY